What follows are 32 T cell receptor beta chains derived from one specimen sequenced in a study of T-cell reconstitution after alpha-beta-depleted transplantation in children. The TCRbeta library incorporated unique molecular identifiers. TCRdb independently ran MiXCR on the PCR reads; one entry per CDR3 protein. Of about 980,000 distinct CDR3 sequences listed, 25% to 30% are singletons. Sequencing used PBMCs, mostly from graft donor cells, obtained 360 days after TCRalphabeta/CD19-depleted stem cell transplant. All receptors derive from a boy in the first two years of life who had a stem cell transplant for SCID, so the T cells may come from the graft donor.

This clonotype was seen only a few times. J is TRBJ2-2 and V is TRBV27; 7 bases map to TRBD2. The CDR3 loop spans 14 amino acids. V was clipped by 6 bases and J by 1 base; unmatched bases: 2. The germline gives CDR1 MNHEY, CDR2 SMNVEV (reference sequence). CDR3 sequence (DNA): TGTGCCAGCAGCGGGGGGTGGAACACCGGGGAGCTGTTTTTT. Protein sequence: CASSGGWNTGELFF.

This clonotype occurred a few times. The J gene is TRBJ1-2, the V gene TRBV6-1, with 9 bases aligning to TRBD1. Germline-derived CDR1 and CDR2 are MNHNS and SASEGT. V was clipped by 5 bases and J by 2 bases; unmatched bases: 12. This CDR3 region has 17 residues. CDR3 in DNA: TGTGCCAGCAGTACGAGGGACAGGGTCTTTGGGAACTATGGCTACACCTTC. Translated: CASSTRDRVFGNYGYTF.

The chain joins TRBV7-9 to TRBJ2-7; D is unclear. The CDR3 runs to 14 residues. In germline, CDR1 is SEHNR, CDR2 FQNEAQ (reference sequence). V was trimmed by 2 bases and J by 6 bases, leaving 14 bases between them. The DNA of the CDR3 is TGTGCCAGCAGCTTATTATCTCTGGGCTCCGAGCAGTACTTC. It encodes CASSLLSLGSEQYF.

The chain uses TRBV6-5 and TRBJ2-2; D possibly corresponds to TRBD1 (5 bases). Germline V gene data show CDR1 as MNHEY and CDR2 as SVGAGI. The length of the CDR3 is 18 residues. V lost 4 bases and J 3 bases, leaving 21 bases between the germline ends. This CDR3 reads CASSWDPGHRAYTGELFF. DNA for the CDR3: TGTGCCAGCAGTTGGGATCCTGGACACCGTGCCTACACCGGGGAGCTGTTTTTT.

This clonotype was recorded a few times. The genes are TRBV15 and TRBJ2-7, with a weak D call TRBD1 (6 bases). The CDR3 is made up of 18 amino acids. V lost 1 base to trimming and J lost 3 bases, with 22 bases between them. Per germline, CDR1 LNHNV and CDR2 YYDKDF (reference sequence). The CDR3 region is CATSRAPGTPRDLYEQYF. The CDR3 DNA is TGTGCCACCAGCAGAGCCCCTGGGACACCAAGGGACCTCTACGAGCAGTACTTC.

This clonotype appeared many times. The chain recombines TRBV18 with TRBJ2-2; a weak D match, TRBD1 (6 bases). The CDR3 extends over 15 amino acids. CDR1 is KGHSH, CDR2 LQKENI, per germline. V was cut by 6 bases and J by 1 base, with 12 bases left in between. The chain's CDR3 is CASSRTVMNTGELFF. DNA of the CDR3: TGTGCCAGCTCCCGGACAGTGATGAACACCGGGGAGCTGTTTTTT.

The V gene is TRBV14, the J gene TRBJ1-2; the D gene is possibly TRBD1 (6 bases). CDR3 length: 15 residues. From germline, CDR1 is SGHDN and CDR2 FVKESK. Trimming removed 4 bases from V and 2 bases from J, with 14 bases in between. The CDR3 sequence is CASSPTPGANYGYTF. CDR3 DNA sequence: TGTGCCAGCAGCCCCACCCCAGGGGCCAACTATGGCTACACCTTC.

This clonotype was counted many times. The J gene is TRBJ1-5, the V gene TRBV12-3 or TRBV12-4; no reliable D call. The germline V and J ends were trimmed by 3 bases and 3 bases, with 9 bases remaining between them. The CDR3 spans 14 residues. CDR3 in DNA: TGTGCCAGCAGTTTCGGACGGATCAATCAGCCCCAGCATTTT. Encoded protein: CASSFGRINQPQHF.

This clonotype was seen a few times. J is TRBJ2-5 and V is TRBV12-3 or TRBV12-4; tentatively, D is TRBD2 (8 bases). The V and J ends lost 5 bases and 3 bases respectively, with 22 bases between them. The CDR3 extends over 17 amino acids. The CDR3: CASSRDSPSSGEETQYF. CDR3 bases: TGTGCCAGCAGTAGGGACAGCCCTAGTAGCGGGGAAGAGACCCAGTACTTC.

DNA of the CDR3: TGCGCCAGCAGCTTGGCGGACGGTGAAGAGACCCAGTACTTC. Translated, it gives CASSLADGEETQYF. The chain employs TRBV5-1 and TRBJ2-5; D not certain. Germline CDR1 SGHRS, CDR2 YFSETQ. The CDR3 totals 14 residues. V was clipped by 0 bases and J by 3 bases, with 9 bases between them.

CDR3 bases: TGCGCCAGCAGCTTCCGACCAGCAGGGGACAATGAGCAGTTCTTC. Its translation: CASSFRPAGDNEQFF. The chain uses TRBV5-1 and TRBJ2-1; maybe TRBD1 (6 bases). The CDR3 spans 15 residues. The germline CDR1 and CDR2 sequences are SGHRS and YFSETQ. Trimming removed 2 bases from V and 5 bases from J, with 14 bases in between.

V and J are TRBV7-9 and TRBJ1-1; D may be TRBD1 (6 bases). CDR3 length: 13 amino acids. Germline V gene lookup returns CDR1 SEHNR and CDR2 FQNEAQ (reference sequence). Trimming stripped 5 bases from V and 4 bases from J, with 11 bases between. The CDR3 sequence: CASSVGGSTEAFF. CDR3 bases: TGTGCCAGCAGCGTGGGGGGCAGCACTGAAGCTTTCTTT.

The V gene is TRBV7-7, the J gene TRBJ2-5; 8 nucleotides match TRBD1. The V segment lost 5 bases and the J segment 3 bases; nucleotides outside the gene matches: 11. Per germline, CDR1 SSHAT and CDR2 FNYEAQ (reference sequence). This CDR3 comprises 16 residues. DNA for the CDR3: TGTGCCAGCAGCCTGGACGGGACAGGACCAGAAGAGACCCAGTACTTC. As protein: CASSLDGTGPEETQYF.

This clonotype was seen only a few times. The chain couples TRBV6-2 or TRBV6-3 to TRBJ1-4; no firm D call. The CDR3 runs 16 residues. With 7 bases removed from V and 0 bases from J, the gap between germline ends came to 15 bases. The germline gives CDR1 MNHEY, CDR2 SVGEGT. The chain's CDR3 is CASTAATLATNEKLFF. The DNA of the CDR3 is TGTGCCAGCACCGCAGCAACTCTGGCAACTAATGAAAAACTGTTTTTT.

The rearrangement uses TRBV12-3 or TRBV12-4 and TRBJ2-7, with a weak D call TRBD1 (6 bases). The V and J ends lost 6 bases and 2 bases respectively, with 14 bases between them. The CDR3 spans 14 residues. The CDR3 reads CASSPGVLTYEQYF. The DNA of the CDR3 is TGTGCCAGCAGCCCAGGGGTGCTAACCTACGAGCAGTACTTC.

This clonotype was detected only a few times. The chain couples TRBV6-1 to TRBJ2-7, with 9 bases that match TRBD1. Per the germline V gene, CDR1 is MNHNS and CDR2 is SASEGT. V was pared by 9 bases and J by 4 bases, with 10 bases of the junction left unmatched. This CDR3 is 14 amino acids long. The CDR3 sequence is CASWGTGMSYEQYF. The CDR3 region has the DNA TGTGCCAGTTGGGGGACAGGGATGTCGTACGAGCAGTACTTC.

The V call is TRBV20-1, the J call TRBJ2-1, with a tentative D call TRBD1 (5 bases). Trimming took off 2 bases at V and 6 bases at J, with 20 bases between the two ends. The CDR3 consists of 16 residues. The germline gives CDR1 DFQATT, CDR2 SNEGSKA (reference sequence). The CDR3 DNA reads TGCAGTGCTAGAAATTTGCGGCAGGGTAAGGTCAATGAGCAGTTCTTC. Translation: CSARNLRQGKVNEQFF.

The rearrangement uses TRBV7-9 and TRBJ1-3; 7 bases match TRBD1. V was clipped by 5 bases and J by 0 bases; unmatched bases: 4. This CDR3 comprises 15 residues. Germline V gives CDR1 SEHNR, CDR2 FQNEAQ (reference sequence). CDR3 region: CASSVGTASGNTIYF. Here the CDR3 DNA reads TGTGCCAGCAGCGTGGGGACAGCCTCTGGAAACACCATATATTTT.

This clonotype has just a few counts. The chain is built from TRBV30 and TRBJ1-2, with D perhaps matching TRBD1 (6 bases). This CDR3 is 12 amino acids long. Trimming took 4 bases from V and 4 from J, leaving 10 bases between them. In germline, CDR1 is GTSNPN, CDR2 SVGIG (reference sequence). The CDR3 bases are TGTGCCTGGAAGGGGGAGTCCTATGGCTACACCTTC. Encoded protein: CAWKGESYGYTF.

This clonotype was counted only a few times. In nucleotides, the CDR3 is TGTGCCAGCAGCTTAGCCCTGGCTAGCGGGGTTAACAATGAGCAGTTCTTC. Encoded protein: CASSLALASGVNNEQFF. The gene calls are TRBV7-6 and TRBJ2-1; 9 bases line up with TRBD2. The CDR3 contains 17 residues. The V and J ends lost 0 bases and 5 bases, in that order; junction bases with no gene match: 8. Per germline, CDR1 SGHVS and CDR2 FNYEAQ.

This clonotype was picked up a small number of times. This sequence joins TRBV7-2 and TRBJ2-5, with D perhaps TRBD1 or TRBD2 (6 bases each). The length of the CDR3 is 16 residues. In germline, CDR1 is SGHTA, CDR2 FQGNSA. V was trimmed by 5 bases and J by 5 bases, leaving 21 bases between them. The CDR3 loop reads CASSPQGRLVLETQYF. In DNA form, the CDR3 reads TGTGCCAGCAGCCCTCAGGGGAGGCTCGTGTTGGAGACCCAGTACTTC. The variable domain in full, with the rest retrieved from reference TRBV7-2 and TRBJ2-5, is GAGVSQSPSNKVTEKGKDVELRCDPISGHTALYWYRQSLGQGLEFLIYFQGNSAPDKSGLPSDRFSAERTGGSVSTLTIQRTQQEDSAVYLCASSPQGRLVLETQYFGPGTRLLVL.

V usage is TRBV20-1 and J usage is TRBJ1-1; 8 nucleotides agree with TRBD1. The CDR3 spans 16 residues. V lost 0 bases, J lost 6 bases, and 12 bases stayed unmatched. Germline V lookup: CDR1 DFQATT, CDR2 SNEGSKA (reference sequence). The CDR3 DNA follows: TGCAGTGCTAGAGAATTGGCAGGGGGCAGGTCTTCTGAAGCTTTCTTT. Encoded protein: CSARELAGGRSSEAFF.

J is TRBJ2-3 and V is TRBV10-3; maybe TRBD2 (5 bases). The V end lost 4 bases, the J end lost 5 bases, and 13 bases lay between the germline ends. Germline loops: CDR1 ENHRY, CDR2 SYGVKD. This CDR3 has 14 residues. The CDR3 is CAISGPDYLDTQYF. The DNA of the CDR3 is TGTGCCATCAGTGGGCCCGACTACTTAGATACGCAGTATTTT.

The chain couples TRBV4-1 to TRBJ2-7, with 7 bases aligning to TRBD2. J lost 7 bases, V lost 2 bases, and 8 bases had no gene match. Germline CDR1 MGHRA, CDR2 YSYEKL. This CDR3 spans 14 amino acids. This CDR3 is CASSQWGLPGEQYF. CDR3 DNA sequence: TGCGCCAGCAGCCAATGGGGACTACCCGGGGAGCAGTACTTC.

In this sample, this clonotype turned up a few times. The chain is built from TRBV12-3 or TRBV12-4 and TRBJ1-2; tentatively, D is TRBD1 (5 bases). There are 12 residues in the CDR3. Trimming left V 8 bases short and J 5 bases short, with 12 bases between. The CDR3 sequence is CASHLGGYGYTF. DNA of the CDR3: TGTGCCAGCCACCTCGGGGGATATGGCTACACCTTC.

This clonotype was counted between two and nine times. The gene calls are TRBV24-1 and TRBJ2-5; TRBD2 aligns across 11 bases. J was trimmed by 4 bases and V by 2 bases; bases with no gene match: 5. The CDR3 loop spans 16 amino acids. The germline V gene encodes CDR1 KGHDR and CDR2 SFDVKD. CDR3 protein: CATSDSDLAGGETQYF. DNA of the CDR3: TGTGCCACCAGTGATTCCGACCTAGCGGGAGGAGAGACCCAGTACTTC.

This clonotype has a single count. This chain joins TRBV7-8 and TRBJ2-3; D remains unclear. Germline V CDR1 and CDR2: SGHVS, FQNEAQ. The CDR3 consists of 16 residues. V was pared by 6 bases and J by 4 bases, with 20 bases between. CDR3 sequence reads: CASRHFPGLVPDTQYF. As DNA, the CDR3 is TGTGCCAGCAGACATTTCCCTGGATTGGTGCCAGATACGCAGTATTTT. The full variable domain, its missing parts supplied by reference TRBV7-8 and TRBJ2-3, is GAGVSQSPRYKVAKRGQDVALRCDPISGHVSLFWYQQALGQGPEFLTYFQNEAQLDKSGLPSDRFFAERPEGSVSTLKIQRTQQEDSAVYLCASRHFPGLVPDTQYFGPGTRLTVL.

This clonotype occurred a few times. The rearrangement links TRBV7-2 to TRBJ2-1; 13 bases map to TRBD2. This CDR3 comprises 14 residues. The germline CDR1 and CDR2 sequences are SGHTA and FQGNSA. After removal of 7 bases from V and 7 bases from J, the junction contained 4 bases not matched to a gene. The CDR3 sequence: CASTSTSGGNEQFF. As DNA, the CDR3 is TGTGCCAGCACCTCGACTAGCGGGGGGAATGAGCAGTTCTTC.

This clonotype came up a few times. The gene calls are TRBV5-5 and TRBJ2-2; no reliable D call. This CDR3 comprises 17 residues. Germline V lookup: CDR1 SGHKS, CDR2 YYEKEE (reference sequence). V gave up 0 bases and J gave up 4 bases, with 16 bases separating them. The CDR3 reads CASSLVPGLMSTGELFF. DNA of the CDR3: TGTGCCAGCAGCTTGGTCCCGGGTTTAATGAGCACCGGGGAGCTGTTTTTT.

The chain links TRBV5-1 to TRBJ2-2, with 7 bases identical to TRBD1. Germline assignment: CDR1 SGHRS and CDR2 YFSETQ. The CDR3 is 16 residues long. The V and J ends lost 2 bases and 1 base, in that order; junction bases with no gene match: 5. The CDR3 DNA reads as TGCGCCAGCAGCTTATTGGGACAGAGGAACACCGGGGAGCTGTTTTTT. It codes for CASSLLGQRNTGELFF.

This clonotype has a count of ten or more. This rearrangement joins TRBV7-2 to TRBJ2-2; maybe TRBD1 (5 bases). The germline V gene has CDR1 SGHTA and CDR2 FQGNSA. This CDR3 contains 14 residues. V was clipped by 3 bases and J by 7 bases, with 12 bases between them. CDR3 residues: CASSFTRVLGELFF. DNA of the CDR3: TGTGCCAGCAGCTTCACCAGGGTACTCGGGGAGCTGTTTTTT.

V and J are TRBV12-3 or TRBV12-4 and TRBJ2-3, with 8 bases identical to TRBD2. The CDR3 length is 15 residues. Unmatched junction bases numbered 6, after V lost 3 bases and J lost 4 bases. The CDR3 protein is CASSFGLALPDTQYF. The DNA of the CDR3 is TGTGCCAGCAGTTTCGGACTAGCATTGCCAGATACGCAGTATTTT.